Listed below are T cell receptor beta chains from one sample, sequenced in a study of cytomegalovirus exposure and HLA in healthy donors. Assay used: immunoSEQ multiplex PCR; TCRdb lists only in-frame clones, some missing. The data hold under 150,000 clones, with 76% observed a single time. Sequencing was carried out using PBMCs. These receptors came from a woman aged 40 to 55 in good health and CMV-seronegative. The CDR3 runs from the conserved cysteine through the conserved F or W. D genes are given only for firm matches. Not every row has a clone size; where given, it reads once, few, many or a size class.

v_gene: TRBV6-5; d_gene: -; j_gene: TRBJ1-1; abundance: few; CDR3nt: TGTGCCAGCAGTTTCCAGGGTATGGGGACTGAAGCTTTCTTT; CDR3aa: CASSFQGMGTEAFF
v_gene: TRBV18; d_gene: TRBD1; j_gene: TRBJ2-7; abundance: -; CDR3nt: TGTGCCAGCTCACCAACGGGACAGAGATCCTACGAGCAGTACTTC; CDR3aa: CASSPTGQRSYEQYF
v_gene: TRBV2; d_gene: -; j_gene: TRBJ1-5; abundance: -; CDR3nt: TGTGCCAGCAGTGGGGCCAGGGGTGAGCCCCAGCATTTT; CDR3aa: CASSGARGEPQHF
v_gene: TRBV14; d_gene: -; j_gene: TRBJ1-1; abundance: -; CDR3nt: TGTGCCAGCAGCCAAGTATTGACTGGGAGCACTGAAGCTTTCTTT; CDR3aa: CASSQVLTGSTEAFF
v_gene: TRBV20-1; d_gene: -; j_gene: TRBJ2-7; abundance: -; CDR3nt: TGCAGTGCCACCAGTAGCGACGAGCAGTACTTC; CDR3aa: CSATSSDEQYF
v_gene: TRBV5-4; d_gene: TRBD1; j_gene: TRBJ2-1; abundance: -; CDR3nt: TGTGCCAGCAGCTCGACGCCGGGACAGATCTCCTACAATGAGCAGTTCTTC; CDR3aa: CASSSTPGQISYNEQFF
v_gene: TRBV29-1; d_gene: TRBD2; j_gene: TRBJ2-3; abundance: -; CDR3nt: TGCAGCGTTGATAGCGGGGATGCGCAGTATTTT; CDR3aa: CSVDSGDAQYF
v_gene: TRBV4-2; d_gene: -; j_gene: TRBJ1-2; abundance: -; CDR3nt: TGTGCCAGCAGCCAAGCCACAGAGTATCTCTATGGCTACACCTTC; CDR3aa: CASSQATEYLYGYTF
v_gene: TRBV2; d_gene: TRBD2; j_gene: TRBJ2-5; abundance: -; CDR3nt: TGTGCCAGCAGAGACCTTAGCGGGGCCCAAGAGACCCAGTACTTC; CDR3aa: CASRDLSGAQETQYF
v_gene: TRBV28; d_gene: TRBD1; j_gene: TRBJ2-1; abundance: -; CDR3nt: TGTGCCAGCAGTACAGGGGGCGCGGGCTCCTACAATGAGCAGTTCTTC; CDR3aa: CASSTGGAGSYNEQFF
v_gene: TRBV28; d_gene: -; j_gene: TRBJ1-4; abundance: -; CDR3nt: TGTGCCAGCAGTTTACGATGGGCCGATGAAAAACTGTTTTTT; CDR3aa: CASSLRWADEKLFF
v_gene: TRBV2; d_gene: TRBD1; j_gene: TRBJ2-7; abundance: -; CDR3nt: TGTGCCAGCAGTAGAACAGGGGAATTCTACGAGCAGTACTTC; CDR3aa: CASSRTGEFYEQYF
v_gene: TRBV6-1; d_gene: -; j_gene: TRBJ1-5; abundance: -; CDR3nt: TGTGCCAGCAGTTTAAATAGCAATCAGCCCCAGCATTTT; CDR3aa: CASSLNSNQPQHF
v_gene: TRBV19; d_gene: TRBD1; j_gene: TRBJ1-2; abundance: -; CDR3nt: TGTGCCAGTAGCAACCCACAGGGGACTGGCTACACCTTC; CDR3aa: CASSNPQGTGYTF